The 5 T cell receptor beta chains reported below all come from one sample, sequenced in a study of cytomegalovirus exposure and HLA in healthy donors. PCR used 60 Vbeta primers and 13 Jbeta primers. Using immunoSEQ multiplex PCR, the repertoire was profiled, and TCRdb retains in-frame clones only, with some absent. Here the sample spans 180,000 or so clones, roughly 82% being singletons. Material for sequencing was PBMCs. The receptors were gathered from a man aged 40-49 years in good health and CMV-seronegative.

Written as DNA, the CDR3 is TGTGCCAGCAGTGAAGGACAGGAGTATGGCTACACCTTC. Translation gives CASSEGQEYGYTF. This sequence joins TRBV2 and TRBJ1-2; the D gene is possibly TRBD1 (6 bases). CDR1 is SNHLY and CDR2 is FYNNEI in the germline V gene. CDR3 length: 13 residues. V was pared by 1 base and J by 5 bases, with 8 bases between.

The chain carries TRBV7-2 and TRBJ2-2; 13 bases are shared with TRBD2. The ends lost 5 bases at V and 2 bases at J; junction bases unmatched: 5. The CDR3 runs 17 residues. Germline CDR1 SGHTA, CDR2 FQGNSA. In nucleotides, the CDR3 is TGTGCCAGCAGCCCGCGACTAGCGGGAGGCAACACCGGGGAGCTGTTTTTT. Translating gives CASSPRLAGGNTGELFF. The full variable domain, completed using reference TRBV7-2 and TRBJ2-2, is GAGVSQSPSNKVTEKGKDVELRCDPISGHTALYWYRQSLGQGLEFLIYFQGNSAPDKSGLPSDRFSAERTGGSVSTLTIQRTQQEDSAVYLCASSPRLAGGNTGELFFGEGSRLTVL.

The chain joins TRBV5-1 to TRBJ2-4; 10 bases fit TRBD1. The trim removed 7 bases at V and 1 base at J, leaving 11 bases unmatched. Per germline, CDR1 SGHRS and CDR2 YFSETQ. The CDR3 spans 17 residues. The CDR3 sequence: CASLMTGTGVAKNIQYF. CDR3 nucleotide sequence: TGCGCCAGCCTAATGACCGGGACAGGGGTGGCCAAAAACATTCAGTACTTC.

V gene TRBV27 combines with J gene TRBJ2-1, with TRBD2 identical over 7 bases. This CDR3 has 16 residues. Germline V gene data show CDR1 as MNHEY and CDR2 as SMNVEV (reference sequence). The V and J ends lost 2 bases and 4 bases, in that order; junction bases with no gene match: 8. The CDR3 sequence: CASSLPGGRVYNEQFF. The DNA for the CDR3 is TGTGCCAGCAGTTTACCCGGGGGGAGGGTTTACAATGAGCAGTTCTTC.

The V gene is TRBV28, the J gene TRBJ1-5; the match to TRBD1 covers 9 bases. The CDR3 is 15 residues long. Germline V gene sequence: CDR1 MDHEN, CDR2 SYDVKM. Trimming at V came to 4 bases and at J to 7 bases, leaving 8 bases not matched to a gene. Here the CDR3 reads CASSYQTGGWQPQHF. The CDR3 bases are TGTGCCAGCAGTTACCAGACAGGGGGGTGGCAGCCCCAGCATTTT.